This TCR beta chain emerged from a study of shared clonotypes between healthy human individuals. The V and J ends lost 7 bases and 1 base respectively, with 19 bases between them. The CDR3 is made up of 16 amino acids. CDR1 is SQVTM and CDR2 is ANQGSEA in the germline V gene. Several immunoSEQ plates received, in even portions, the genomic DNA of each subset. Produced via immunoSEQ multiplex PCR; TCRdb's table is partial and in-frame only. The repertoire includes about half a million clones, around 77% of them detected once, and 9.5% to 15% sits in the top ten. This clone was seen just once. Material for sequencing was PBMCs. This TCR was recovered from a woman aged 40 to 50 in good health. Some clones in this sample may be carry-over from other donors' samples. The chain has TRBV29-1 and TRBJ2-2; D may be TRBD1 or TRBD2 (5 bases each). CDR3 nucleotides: TGCAGCGGGGGCGGGTCTCAGGACAAGAACACCGGGGAGCTGTTTTTT. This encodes CSGGGSQDKNTGELFF.